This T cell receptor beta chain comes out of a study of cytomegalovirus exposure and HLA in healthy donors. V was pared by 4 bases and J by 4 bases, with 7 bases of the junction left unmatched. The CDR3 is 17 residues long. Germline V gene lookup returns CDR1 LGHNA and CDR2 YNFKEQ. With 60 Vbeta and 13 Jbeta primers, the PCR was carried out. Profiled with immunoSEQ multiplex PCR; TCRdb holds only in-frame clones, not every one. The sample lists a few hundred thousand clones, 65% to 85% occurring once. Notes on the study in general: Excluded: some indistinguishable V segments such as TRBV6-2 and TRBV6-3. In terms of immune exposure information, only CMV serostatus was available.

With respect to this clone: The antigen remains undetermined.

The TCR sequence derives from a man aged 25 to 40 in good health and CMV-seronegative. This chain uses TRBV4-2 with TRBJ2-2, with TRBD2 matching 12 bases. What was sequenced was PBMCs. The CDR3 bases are TGTGCCAGCAGCCTAGCTAGCGGGGGGGCGAGCACCGGGGAGCTGTTTTTT. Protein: CASSLASGGASTGELFF.